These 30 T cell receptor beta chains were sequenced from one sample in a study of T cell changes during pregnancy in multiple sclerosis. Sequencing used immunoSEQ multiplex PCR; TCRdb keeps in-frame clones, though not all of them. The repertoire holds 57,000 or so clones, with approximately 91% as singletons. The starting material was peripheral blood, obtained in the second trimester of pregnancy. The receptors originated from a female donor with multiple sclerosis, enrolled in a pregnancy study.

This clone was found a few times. CDR3 nucleotide sequence: TGTGCCAGCAGTGATCACAGGTATGACACTGAAGCTTTCTTT. Translated, it gives CASSDHRYDTEAFF. The chain has TRBV25-1 and TRBJ1-1; a weak D match, TRBD1 (5 bases). The CDR3 is 14 residues long. V was trimmed by 3 bases and J by 3 bases, leaving 11 bases between them. Per the germline V gene, CDR1 is MGHDK and CDR2 is SYGVNS.

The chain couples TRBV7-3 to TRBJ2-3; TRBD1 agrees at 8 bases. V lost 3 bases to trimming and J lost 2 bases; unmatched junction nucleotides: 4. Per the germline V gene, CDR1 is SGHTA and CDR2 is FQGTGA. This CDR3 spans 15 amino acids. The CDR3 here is CASSFTGGATDTQYF. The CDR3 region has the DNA TGTGCCAGCAGCTTTACAGGGGGAGCCACAGATACGCAGTATTTT. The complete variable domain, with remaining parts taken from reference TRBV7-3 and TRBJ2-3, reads GAGVSQTPSNKVTEKGKYVELRCDPISGHTALYWYRQSLGQGPEFLIYFQGTGAADDSGLPNDRFFAVRPEGSVSTLKIQRTERGDSAVYLCASSFTGGATDTQYFGPGTRLTVL.

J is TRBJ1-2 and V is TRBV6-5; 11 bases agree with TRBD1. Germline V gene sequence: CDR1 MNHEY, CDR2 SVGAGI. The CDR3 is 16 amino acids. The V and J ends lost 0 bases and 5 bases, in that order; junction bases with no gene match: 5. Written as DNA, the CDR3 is TGTGCCAGCAGTTACTCGATGGGACAGGGGGGATATGGCTACACCTTC. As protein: CASSYSMGQGGYGYTF.

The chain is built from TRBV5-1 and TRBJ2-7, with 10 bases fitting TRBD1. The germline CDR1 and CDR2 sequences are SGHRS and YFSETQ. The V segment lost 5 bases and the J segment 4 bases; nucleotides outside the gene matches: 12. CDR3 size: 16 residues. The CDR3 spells CASSYSSPGQGYEQYF. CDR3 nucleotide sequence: TGCGCCAGCAGTTACTCCTCCCCGGGACAGGGGTACGAGCAGTACTTC.

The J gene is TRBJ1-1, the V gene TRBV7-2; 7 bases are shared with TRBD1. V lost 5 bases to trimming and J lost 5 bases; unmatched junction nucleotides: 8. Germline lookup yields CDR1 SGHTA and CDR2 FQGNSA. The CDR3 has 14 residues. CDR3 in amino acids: CASSRKGARTEAFF. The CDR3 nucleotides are TGTGCCAGCAGCCGTAAGGGGGCACGGACTGAAGCTTTCTTT. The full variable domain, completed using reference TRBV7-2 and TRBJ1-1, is GAGVSQSPSNKVTEKGKDVELRCDPISGHTALYWYRQSLGQGLEFLIYFQGNSAPDKSGLPSDRFSAERTGGSVSTLTIQRTQQEDSAVYLCASSRKGARTEAFFGQGTRLTVV.

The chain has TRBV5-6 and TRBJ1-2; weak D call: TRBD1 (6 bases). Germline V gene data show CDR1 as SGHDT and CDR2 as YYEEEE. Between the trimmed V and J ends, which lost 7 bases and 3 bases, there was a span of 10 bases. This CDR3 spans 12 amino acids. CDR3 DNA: TGTGCCAGCCACACAGGGTACTATGGCTACACCTTC. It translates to CASHTGYYGYTF.

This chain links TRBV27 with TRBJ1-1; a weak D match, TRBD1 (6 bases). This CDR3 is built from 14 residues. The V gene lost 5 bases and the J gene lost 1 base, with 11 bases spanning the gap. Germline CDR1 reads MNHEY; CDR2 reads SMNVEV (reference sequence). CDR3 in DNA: TGTGCCAGCAGTCCACAGACAGGGAACACTGAAGCTTTCTTT. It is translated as CASSPQTGNTEAFF.

CDR3 sequence (DNA): TGTGCCAGCGCCGCTCGGGAGACCCAGTACTTC. Amino acids: CASAARETQYF. This chain joins TRBV6-6 and TRBJ2-5; D remains ambiguous. Germline CDR1 MNHNY, CDR2 SVGAGI (reference sequence). CDR3 length: 11 amino acids. Trimming removed 8 bases from V and 5 bases from J, with 9 bases in between.

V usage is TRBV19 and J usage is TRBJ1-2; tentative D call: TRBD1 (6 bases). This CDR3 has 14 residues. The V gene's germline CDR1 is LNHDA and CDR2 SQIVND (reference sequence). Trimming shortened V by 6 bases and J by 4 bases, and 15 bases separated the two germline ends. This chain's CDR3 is CASRDRPTLYGYTF. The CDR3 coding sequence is TGTGCCAGTAGGGACAGACCGACCCTCTATGGCTACACCTTC.

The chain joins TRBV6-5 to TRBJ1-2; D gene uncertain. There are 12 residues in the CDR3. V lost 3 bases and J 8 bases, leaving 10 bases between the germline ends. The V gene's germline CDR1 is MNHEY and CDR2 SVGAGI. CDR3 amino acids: CASSYEGRGYTF. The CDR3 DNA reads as TGTGCCAGCAGTTATGAGGGCCGGGGCTACACCTTC.

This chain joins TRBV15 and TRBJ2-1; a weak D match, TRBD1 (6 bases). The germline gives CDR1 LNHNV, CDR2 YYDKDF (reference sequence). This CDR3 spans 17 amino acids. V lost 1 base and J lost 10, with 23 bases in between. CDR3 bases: TGTGCCACCAGCAGAGGGGGGCTCGGGGTAGGCCTTCCCGAGCAGTTCTTC. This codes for CATSRGGLGVGLPEQFF.

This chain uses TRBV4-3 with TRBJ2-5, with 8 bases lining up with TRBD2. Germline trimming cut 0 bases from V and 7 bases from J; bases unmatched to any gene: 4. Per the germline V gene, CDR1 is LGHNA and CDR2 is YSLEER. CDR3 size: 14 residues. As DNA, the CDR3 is TGCGCCAGCAGCCAAGACGTACGGGGGGGGACCCAGTACTTC. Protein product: CASSQDVRGGTQYF.

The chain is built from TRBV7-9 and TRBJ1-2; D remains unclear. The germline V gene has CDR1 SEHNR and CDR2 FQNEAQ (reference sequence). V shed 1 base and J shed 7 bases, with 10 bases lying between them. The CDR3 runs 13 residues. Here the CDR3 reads CASSLVGVTGYTF. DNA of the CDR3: TGTGCCAGCAGCTTAGTCGGTGTCACTGGCTACACCTTC.

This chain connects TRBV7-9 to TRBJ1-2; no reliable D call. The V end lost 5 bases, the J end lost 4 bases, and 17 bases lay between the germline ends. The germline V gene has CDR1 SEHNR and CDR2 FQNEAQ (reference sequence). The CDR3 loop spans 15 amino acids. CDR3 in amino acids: CASSPSHVAFYGYTF. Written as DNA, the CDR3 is TGTGCCAGCAGCCCATCCCACGTGGCTTTCTATGGCTACACCTTC.

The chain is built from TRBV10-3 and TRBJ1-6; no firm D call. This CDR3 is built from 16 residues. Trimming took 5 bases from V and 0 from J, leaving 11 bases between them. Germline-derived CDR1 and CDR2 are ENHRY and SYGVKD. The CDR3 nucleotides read TGTGCCATCAGTTCACAGTTGAGCTCCTATAATTCACCCCTCCACTTT. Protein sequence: CAISSQLSSYNSPLHF.

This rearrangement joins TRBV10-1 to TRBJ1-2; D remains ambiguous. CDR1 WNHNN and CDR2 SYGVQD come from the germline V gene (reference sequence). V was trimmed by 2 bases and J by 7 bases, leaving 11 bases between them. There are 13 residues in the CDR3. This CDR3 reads CASSEDGMRGYTF. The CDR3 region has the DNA TGCGCCAGCAGTGAGGACGGGATGCGTGGCTACACCTTC.

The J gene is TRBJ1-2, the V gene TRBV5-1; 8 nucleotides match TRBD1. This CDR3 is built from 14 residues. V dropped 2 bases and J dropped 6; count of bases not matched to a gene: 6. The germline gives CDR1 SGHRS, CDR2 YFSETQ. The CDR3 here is CASSLGQGGNGYTF. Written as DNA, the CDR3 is TGCGCCAGCAGCTTAGGACAGGGCGGTAATGGCTACACCTTC.

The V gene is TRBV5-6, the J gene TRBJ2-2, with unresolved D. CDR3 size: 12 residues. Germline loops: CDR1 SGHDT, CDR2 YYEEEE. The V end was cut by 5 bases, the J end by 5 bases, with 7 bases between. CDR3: CASSRRTGELFF. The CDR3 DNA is TGTGCCAGCAGTCGTAGAACCGGGGAGCTGTTTTTT.

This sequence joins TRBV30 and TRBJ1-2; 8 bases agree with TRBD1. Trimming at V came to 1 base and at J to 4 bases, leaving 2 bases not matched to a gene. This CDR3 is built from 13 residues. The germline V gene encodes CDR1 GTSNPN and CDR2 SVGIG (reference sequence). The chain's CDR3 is CAWSATGVYGYTF. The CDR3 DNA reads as TGTGCCTGGAGTGCGACAGGGGTCTATGGCTACACCTTC. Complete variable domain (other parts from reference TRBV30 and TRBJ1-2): SQTIHQWPATLVQPVGSPLSLECTVEGTSNPNLYWYRQAAGRGLQLLFYSVGIGQISSEVPQNLSASRPQDRQFILSSKKLLLSDSGFYLCAWSATGVYGYTFGSGTRLTVV.

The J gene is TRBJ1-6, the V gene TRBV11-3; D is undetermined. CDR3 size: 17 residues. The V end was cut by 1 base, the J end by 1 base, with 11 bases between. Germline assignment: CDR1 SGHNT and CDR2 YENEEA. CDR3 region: CASSLGVRGSYNSPLHF. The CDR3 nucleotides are TGTGCCAGCAGCTTAGGAGTAAGAGGGTCCTATAATTCACCCCTCCACTTT.

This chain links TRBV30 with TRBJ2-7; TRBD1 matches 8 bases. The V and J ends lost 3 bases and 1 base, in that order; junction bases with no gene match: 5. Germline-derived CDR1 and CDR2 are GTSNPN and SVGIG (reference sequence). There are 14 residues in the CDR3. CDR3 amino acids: CAWSAGTGSYEQYF. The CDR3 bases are TGTGCCTGGAGCGCCGGGACAGGATCCTACGAGCAGTACTTC. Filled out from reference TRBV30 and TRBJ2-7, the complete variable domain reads SQTIHQWPATLVQPVGSPLSLECTVEGTSNPNLYWYRQAAGRGLQLLFYSVGIGQISSEVPQNLSASRPQDRQFILSSKKLLLSDSGFYLCAWSAGTGSYEQYFGPGTRLTVT.

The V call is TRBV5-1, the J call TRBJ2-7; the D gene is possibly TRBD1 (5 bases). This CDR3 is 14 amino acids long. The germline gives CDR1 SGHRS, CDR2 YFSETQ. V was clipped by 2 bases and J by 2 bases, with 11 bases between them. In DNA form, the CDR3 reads TGCGCCAGCAGCTTACAGGACGGCACCTACGAGCAGTACTTC. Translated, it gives CASSLQDGTYEQYF.

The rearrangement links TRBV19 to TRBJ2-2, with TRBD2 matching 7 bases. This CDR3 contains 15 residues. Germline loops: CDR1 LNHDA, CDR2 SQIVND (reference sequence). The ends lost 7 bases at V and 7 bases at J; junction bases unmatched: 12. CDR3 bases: TGTGCCAGTAAGCCCAGCGGGGTTTTTAGCGGGGAGCTGTTTTTT. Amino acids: CASKPSGVFSGELFF.

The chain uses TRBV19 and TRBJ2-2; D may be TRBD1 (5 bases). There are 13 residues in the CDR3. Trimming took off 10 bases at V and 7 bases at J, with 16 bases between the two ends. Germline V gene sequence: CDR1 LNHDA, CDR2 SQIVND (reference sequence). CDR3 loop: CAILSLRGGELFF. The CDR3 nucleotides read TGTGCCATCCTCTCCCTAAGGGGCGGGGAGCTGTTTTTT.

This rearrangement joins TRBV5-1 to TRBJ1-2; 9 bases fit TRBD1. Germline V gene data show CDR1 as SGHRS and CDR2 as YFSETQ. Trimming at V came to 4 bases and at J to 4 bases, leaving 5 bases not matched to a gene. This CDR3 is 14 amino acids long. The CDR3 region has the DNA TGCGCCAGCAGCCCGACAGGGGGAACCTATGGCTACACCTTC. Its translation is CASSPTGGTYGYTF.

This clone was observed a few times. The CDR3 sequence is CATESPGANTEAFF. Written as DNA, the CDR3 is TGTGCCACCGAATCCCCGGGAGCCAACACTGAAGCTTTCTTT. V gene TRBV28 combines with J gene TRBJ1-1; D call uncertain. The germline V gene encodes CDR1 MDHEN and CDR2 SYDVKM. The V end was cut by 10 bases, the J end by 2 bases, with 17 bases between. This CDR3 is 14 amino acids long.

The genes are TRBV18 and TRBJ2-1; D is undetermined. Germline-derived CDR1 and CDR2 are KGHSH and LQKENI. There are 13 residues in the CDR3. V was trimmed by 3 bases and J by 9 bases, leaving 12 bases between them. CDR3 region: CASSPLPVSEQFF. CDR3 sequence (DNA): TGTGCCAGCTCACCCCTACCCGTGAGTGAGCAGTTCTTC. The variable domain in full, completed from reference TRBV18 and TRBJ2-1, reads NAGVMQNPRHLVRRRGQEARLRCSPMKGHSHVYWYRQLPEEGLKFMVYLQKENIIDESGMPKERFSAEFPKEGPSILRIQQVVRGDSAAYFCASSPLPVSEQFFGPGTRLTVL.

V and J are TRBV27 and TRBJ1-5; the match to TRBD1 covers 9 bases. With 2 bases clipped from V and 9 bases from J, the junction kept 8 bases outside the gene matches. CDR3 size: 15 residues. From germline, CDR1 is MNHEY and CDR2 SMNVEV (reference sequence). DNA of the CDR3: TGTGCCAGCAGTTTAGGACAGGGGAACCCCAGGCCCCAGCATTTT. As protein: CASSLGQGNPRPQHF.

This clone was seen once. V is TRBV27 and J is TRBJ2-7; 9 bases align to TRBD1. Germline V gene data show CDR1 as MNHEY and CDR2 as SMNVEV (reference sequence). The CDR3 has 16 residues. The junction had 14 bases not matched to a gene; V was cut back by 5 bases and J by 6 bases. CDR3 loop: CASSLAQGAWLFEQYF. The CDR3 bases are TGTGCCAGCAGTCTCGCACAGGGGGCATGGCTCTTCGAGCAGTACTTC.

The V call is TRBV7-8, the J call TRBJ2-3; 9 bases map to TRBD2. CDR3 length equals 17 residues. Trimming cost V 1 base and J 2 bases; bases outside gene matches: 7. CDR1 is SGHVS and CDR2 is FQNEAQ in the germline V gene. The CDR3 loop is CASSLVPAGGYTDTQYF. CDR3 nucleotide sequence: TGTGCCAGCAGCTTAGTGCCAGCGGGGGGATACACAGATACGCAGTATTTT.